This passage covers 27 T cell receptor beta chains from one sample sequenced in a study of beta chain features in type 1 diabetes. Study-wide results and limits: In all four CD4+ subsets, TCRB CDR3 length was significantly, moderately reduced in type 1 diabetes.

Their specific antigens are unknown. The isolated RNA, all of it, was reverse transcribed, so expressed TCRB transcripts were what got sequenced. TCRdb keeps only in-frame clones here, not all; method: immunoSEQ multiplex PCR. The sample records approximately 150,000 clones, 13% being singletons. Sequencing used central memory CD4+ T cells from blood. These receptors originate from a young man with type 1 diabetes.

The CDR3 DNA follows: TGCGCCAGCAGCCAAGGGGCCGGGACCCATATCCCCGAGCAGTACTTC. Encoded protein: CASSQGAGTHIPEQYF. The J gene is TRBJ2-5, the V gene TRBV4-1; D possibly matches TRBD1 or TRBD2 (5 bases each). The end of the DNA fits TRBJ2-7 better, so the J call may be wrong. The CDR3 extends over 16 amino acids. CDR1 is MGHRA, CDR2 YSYEKL, per germline.

This clone was observed a handful of times. This rearrangement joins TRBV7-9 to TRBJ2-7; a weak D match, TRBD1 (5 bases). Germline loops: CDR1 SEHNR, CDR2 FQNEAQ (reference sequence). Deletions cut 1 base from V and 0 bases from J, with 7 bases between. The CDR3 totals 14 residues. The DNA for the CDR3 is TGTGCCAGCAGCTTAGACAGGAGCTCCTACGAGCAGTACTTC. Amino acids: CASSLDRSSYEQYF.

This chain joins TRBV7-2 and TRBJ2-7, with D unclear. The germline CDR1 and CDR2 sequences are SGHTA and FQGNSA. V was pared by 3 bases and J by 2 bases, with 8 bases between. This CDR3 has 13 residues. The CDR3 nucleotides read TGTGCCAGCAGCTTGGACGGTCCCTACGAGCAGTACTTC. Translation gives CASSLDGPYEQYF. The whole variable domain, filled in from reference TRBV7-2 and TRBJ2-7, reads GAGVSQSPSNKVTEKGKDVELRCDPISGHTALYWYRQSLGQGLEFLIYFQGNSAPDKSGLPSDRFSAERTGGSVSTLTIQRTQQEDSAVYLCASSLDGPYEQYFGPGTRLTVT.

The CDR3 DNA follows: TGTGCCTGCGCGAGGGACATGAACACTGAAGCTTTCTTT. Translating gives CACARDMNTEAFF. The chain uses TRBV10-3 and TRBJ1-1; a possible D gene is TRBD1 (6 bases). Trimming stripped 11 bases from V and 0 bases from J, with 13 bases between. The CDR3 sequence is 13 residues long. The germline gives CDR1 ENHRY, CDR2 SYGVKD.

A few counts support this clone. Here the CDR3 reads CASQSGDIQYF. CDR3 DNA: TGTGCCAGTCAGTCGGGGGACATTCAGTACTTC. This chain connects TRBV19 to TRBJ2-4, with a possible D match to TRBD2 (6 bases). CDR3 length: 11 residues. Germline CDR1 and CDR2: LNHDA and SQIVND (reference sequence). V was shortened by 8 bases and J by 8 bases, with 10 bases between the two germline ends.

The V and J genes are TRBV2 and TRBJ1-1; D perhaps matches TRBD1 (5 bases). The germline gives CDR1 SNHLY, CDR2 FYNNEI. V lost 6 bases, J lost 5 bases, and 13 bases lay in between. The CDR3 consists of 13 residues. CDR3 amino acids: CASRAQGETEAFF. The CDR3 nucleotides read TGTGCCAGCAGGGCGCAAGGGGAGACTGAAGCTTTCTTT.

This clone turned up a few times. The V gene is TRBV4-2, the J gene TRBJ2-5, with 15 positions matching TRBD2. With V trimmed by 3 bases and J by 8 bases, 4 bases remained unmatched. The CDR3 spans 15 residues. Germline CDR1 and CDR2: LGHNA and YNFKEQ. DNA of the CDR3: TGTGCCAGCAGCCAGGGACTAGCGGGGGGATCAACCCAGTACTTC. As protein: CASSQGLAGGSTQYF.

This clone appeared a few times. With a much larger clone just one base away, this may be a read error. The rearrangement links TRBV25-1 to TRBJ2-3; maybe TRBD2 (6 bases). Germline values: CDR1 MGHDK, CDR2 SYGVNS. V was trimmed by 6 bases and J by 0 bases, leaving 7 bases between them. The CDR3 is made up of 13 amino acids. The CDR3: CASRGTSTDTQYF. CDR3 DNA: TGTGCCAGCAGGGGGACTAGCACAGATACGCAGTATTTT.

This clone was found a few times. The junction departs from the called germline gene at one end, perhaps through a read error. The V gene is TRBV5-4, the J gene TRBJ1-2; possible D gene TRBD1, 5 bases. This CDR3 has 13 residues. Germline lookup yields CDR1 SGHNT and CDR2 YYREEE (reference sequence). The DNA of the CDR3 is TGTGCCAGCAGCTTGGGTGCAGGGTATGTCTACACCTTC. It specifies CASSLGAGYVYTF.

The chain's CDR3 is CAWSRDVNTEAFF. For the CDR3, the DNA is TGTGCCTGGAGTAGGGATGTGAACACTGAAGCTTTCTTT. The chain recombines TRBV30 with TRBJ1-1; D is unresolved. CDR1 and CDR2 from the germline V gene are GTSNPN and SVGIG (reference sequence). With 2 bases removed from V and 0 bases from J, the gap between germline ends came to 7 bases. This CDR3 spans 13 amino acids.

The V call is TRBV6-5, the J call TRBJ1-5; the D is unclear. Germline V gene lookup returns CDR1 MNHEY and CDR2 SVGAGI. CDR3 length equals 15 residues. The V end lost 0 bases, the J end lost 5 bases, and 11 bases lay between the germline ends. This CDR3 reads CASSYSAAGDQPQHF. CDR3 nucleotides: TGTGCCAGCAGTTACTCGGCAGCTGGGGATCAGCCCCAGCATTTT.

This clone turned up a few times. V usage is TRBV2 and J usage is TRBJ1-6, with 8 positions matching TRBD1. Per the germline V gene, CDR1 is SNHLY and CDR2 is FYNNEI. V gave up 5 bases and J gave up 0 bases; unmatched junction bases: 12. The CDR3 spans 19 residues. As DNA, the CDR3 is TGTGCCAGCAGTCAGAGCCGGGACAGGAGAAGCTCCTATAATTCACCCCTCCACTTT. It yields the protein CASSQSRDRRSSYNSPLHF.

The J gene is TRBJ1-2, the V gene TRBV5-1, with 8 nucleotides matching TRBD1. Germline V gene data show CDR1 as SGHRS and CDR2 as YFSETQ. The CDR3 extends over 17 amino acids. Losses at the gene ends were 4 bases for V and 4 bases for J; bases not matched to a gene: 15. CDR3 DNA sequence: TGCGCCAGCAGCCCTCGGACAGGGACATCGAAGATCTATGGCTACACCTTC. Translated, it gives CASSPRTGTSKIYGYTF.

Worth noting for this clone: The sample has other DNA sequences that encode this CDR3 too. This chain joins TRBV6-5 and TRBJ2-7, with TRBD1 identical over 8 bases. V shed 5 bases, J shed 7 bases, and the junction held 13 bases outside the gene matches. The CDR3 contains 15 residues. Looked up from germline, CDR1 is MNHEY and CDR2 is SVGAGI. The CDR3 region has the DNA TGTGCCAGCAGTCCCACGACAGGGGCCCACCCTGAGCAGTACTTC. Translating gives CASSPTTGAHPEQYF.

This clone was observed a few times. This sequence joins TRBV5-4 and TRBJ2-1; 11 nucleotides agree with TRBD2. The CDR3 has 17 amino acids. CDR1 is SGHNT, CDR2 YYREEE, per germline (reference sequence). J gave up 0 bases and V 5 bases, and 7 bases lay outside the gene matches. This CDR3 is CASSMLAGGPSYNEQFF. The CDR3 DNA reads TGTGCCAGCAGTATGCTAGCGGGGGGCCCCTCCTACAATGAGCAGTTCTTC.

This clone was recorded a few times. This could be a read error, since a much larger clone is one nucleotide away. This chain links TRBV7-9 with TRBJ1-5; TRBD1 might be the D (5 bases). CDR1 SEHNR and CDR2 FQNEAQ come from the germline V gene (reference sequence). The CDR3 consists of 14 residues. The V and J ends lost 4 bases and 9 bases respectively, with 16 bases between them. The CDR3 region is CASSSGTGVGPQHF. In nucleotides, the CDR3 is TGTGCCAGCAGCTCCGGGACCGGGGTGGGGCCCCAGCATTTT.

This clone was picked up a small number of times. The chain uses TRBV15 and TRBJ1-2, with D unclear. V gave up 1 base and J gave up 4 bases, with 7 bases separating them. The CDR3 runs 13 residues. Germline V CDR1 and CDR2: LNHNV, YYDKDF (reference sequence). The CDR3 reads CATSRGFTYGYTF. CDR3 nucleotides: TGTGCCACCAGCAGAGGTTTTACCTATGGCTACACCTTC.

The sample holds a few counts of this clone. V and J are TRBV30 and TRBJ1-3; D not resolved. The CDR3 sequence is 12 residues long. CDR1 is GTSNPN and CDR2 is SVGIG in the germline V gene (reference sequence). Trimming pared 2 bases from V and 8 bases from J, leaving 10 bases between. The CDR3, as DNA: TGTGCCTGGAGTCCCTCCCTAGACACCATATATTTT. This codes for CAWSPSLDTIYF.

There are a few counts of this clone. The genes are TRBV25-1 and TRBJ2-7; D is undetermined. This CDR3 is built from 15 residues. Germline CDR1 MGHDK, CDR2 SYGVNS. V was clipped by 3 bases and J by 6 bases, with 18 bases between them. The CDR3 DNA reads as TGTGCCAGCAGTGACTCGGGTACCCTAGGCCGCGAGCAGTACTTC. This translates into CASSDSGTLGREQYF.

This clone occurred a few times. The chain links TRBV29-1 to TRBJ2-2; the D is unclear. Germline CDR1 and CDR2: SQVTM and ANQGSEA. Trimming pared 2 bases from V and 6 bases from J, leaving 7 bases between. The CDR3 has 12 amino acids. The CDR3 sequence is CSVERVPGELFF. The CDR3, as DNA: TGCAGCGTTGAACGCGTGCCCGGGGAGCTGTTTTTT.

The CDR3: CSVGDRDIEAFF. The CDR3 DNA reads as TGCAGCGTAGGGGACAGGGATATAGAAGCTTTCTTT. This chain uses TRBV29-1 with TRBJ1-1; the match to TRBD1 covers 9 bases. Germline CDR1 is SQVTM and CDR2 is ANQGSEA. CDR3 length: 12 amino acids. Germline trimming cut 6 bases from V and 8 bases from J; bases unmatched to any gene: 7.

The sample holds many counts of this clone. This chain links TRBV25-1 with TRBJ1-6, with D perhaps matching TRBD1 (6 bases). The CDR3 runs 14 residues. The germline gives CDR1 MGHDK, CDR2 SYGVNS. The V end lost 8 bases, the J end lost 0 bases, and 8 bases lay between the germline ends. In DNA form, the CDR3 reads TGTGCCAGCGGACAGAGCTCCTATAATTCACCCCTCCACTTT. This codes for CASGQSSYNSPLHF. Using reference TRBV25-1 and TRBJ1-6 for the parts outside the CDR3, the full variable domain is EADIYQTPRYLVIGTGKKITLECSQTMGHDKMYWYQQDPGMELHLIHYSYGVNSTEKGDLSSESTVSRIRTEHFPLTLESARPSHTSQYLCASGQSSYNSPLHFGNGTRLTVT.

The genes are TRBV7-8 and TRBJ2-1; 7 bases agree with TRBD1. Germline V gene lookup returns CDR1 SGHVS and CDR2 FQNEAQ. The CDR3 covers 15 residues. The J segment lost 1 base and the V segment lost 1 base, leaving 1 base of the junction unmatched. The CDR3 protein is CASSLGQGSYNEQFF. CDR3 in DNA: TGTGCCAGCAGCTTAGGACAGGGTTCCTACAATGAGCAGTTCTTC. Looking up the rest from reference TRBV7-8 and TRBJ2-1 gives the full variable domain: GAGVSQSPRYKVAKRGQDVALRCDPISGHVSLFWYQQALGQGPEFLTYFQNEAQLDKSGLPSDRFFAERPEGSVSTLKIQRTQQEDSAVYLCASSLGQGSYNEQFFGPGTRLTVL.

V and J are TRBV5-6 and TRBJ1-6, with D possibly being TRBD1 (5 bases). Germline CDR1 reads SGHDT; CDR2 reads YYEEEE. Trimming stripped 4 bases from V and 0 bases from J, with 8 bases between. CDR3 length: 15 residues. CDR3 in amino acids: CASSPDSSYNSPLHF. CDR3 nucleotides: TGTGCCAGCAGCCCCGACAGCTCCTATAATTCACCCCTCCACTTT.

The rearrangement joins TRBV5-4 to TRBJ1-4; 7 positions match TRBD1. The CDR3 runs 14 residues. The trim removed 4 bases at V and 3 bases at J, leaving 3 bases unmatched. Germline lookup yields CDR1 SGHNT and CDR2 YYREEE (reference sequence). CDR3 DNA sequence: TGTGCCAGCAGCCACGACAGGGCTAATGAAAAACTGTTTTTT. It translates to CASSHDRANEKLFF.

This clone was observed a few times. V and J are TRBV6-5 and TRBJ2-7; 11 positions agree with TRBD2. Trimming took 6 bases from V and 2 from J; bases not matched to a gene: 6. The CDR3 has 15 amino acids. The germline V gene encodes CDR1 MNHEY and CDR2 SVGAGI. DNA of the CDR3: TGTGCCAGCAGCCTTAGCGGGGGGGCGACCTACGAGCAGTACTTC. The encoded protein is CASSLSGGATYEQYF.

In its sample, this clone was seen a few times. The genes are TRBV2 and TRBJ2-3; D remains ambiguous. The CDR3 runs 13 residues. Germline V gene data show CDR1 as SNHLY and CDR2 as FYNNEI. Trimming took off 6 bases at V and 1 base at J, with 8 bases between the two ends. The CDR3 sequence: CASSKPGTDTQYF. The CDR3 DNA reads as TGTGCCAGCAGCAAACCAGGCACAGATACGCAGTATTTT.